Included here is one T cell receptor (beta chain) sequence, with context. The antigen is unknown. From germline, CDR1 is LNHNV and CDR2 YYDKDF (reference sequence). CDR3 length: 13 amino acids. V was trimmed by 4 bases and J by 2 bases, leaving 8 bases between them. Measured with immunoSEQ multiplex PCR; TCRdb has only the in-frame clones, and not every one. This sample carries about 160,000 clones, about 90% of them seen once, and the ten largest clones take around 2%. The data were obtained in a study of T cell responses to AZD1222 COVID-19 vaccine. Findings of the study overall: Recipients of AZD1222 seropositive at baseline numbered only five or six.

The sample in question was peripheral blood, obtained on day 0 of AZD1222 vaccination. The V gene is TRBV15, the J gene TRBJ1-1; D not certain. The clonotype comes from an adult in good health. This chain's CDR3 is CATSTNYNTEAFF. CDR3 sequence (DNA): TGTGCCACCAGCACAAACTACAACACTGAAGCTTTCTTT.